The rows below give T cell receptor beta chains drawn from one sample of a study of T cell responses to AZD1222 COVID-19 vaccine. The table came from immunoSEQ multiplex PCR; TCRdb's copy has only in-frame clones and leaves some out. This sample has some 81,000 clones, with about nine tenths found just once. The source was peripheral blood, collected 28 days after the second AZD1222 dose. These receptors originate from an adult who received the AZD1222 COVID-19 vaccine. Each CDR3 is given with its conserved first and last residue. Fields, in order: V gene, J gene, D gene, clone size, CDR3 DNA, CDR3 protein. The D gene is left open where the match is weak. Part of the rows lack a size; the others show once, few, many or a class for expanded clones.

v_gene: TRBV27
j_gene: TRBJ2-3
d_gene: NA
abundance: NA
CDR3nt: TGTGCCAGCAGTTTGGAGCGGACCACAGATACGCAGTATTTT
CDR3aa: CASSLERTTDTQYF

v_gene: TRBV28
j_gene: TRBJ2-1
d_gene: NA
abundance: NA
CDR3nt: TGTGCCAGCAGACCCCAGACCACCTACAATGAGCAGTTCTTC
CDR3aa: CASRPQTTYNEQFF

v_gene: TRBV24-1
j_gene: TRBJ2-3
d_gene: NA
abundance: NA
CDR3nt: TGTGCCACCAGTGATTGGGGGGGCGCGAGCACAGATACGCAGTATTTT
CDR3aa: CATSDWGGASTDTQYF

v_gene: TRBV25-1
j_gene: TRBJ1-1
d_gene: NA
abundance: NA
CDR3nt: TGTGCCAGCAGTGAATGGGGGAACAGGAGAGGAAACACTGAAGCTTTCTTT
CDR3aa: CASSEWGNRRGNTEAFF

v_gene: TRBV18
j_gene: TRBJ1-5
d_gene: NA
abundance: NA
CDR3nt: TGTGCCAGCTCACCTCAGGGATCTGGCAATCAGCCCCAGCATTTT
CDR3aa: CASSPQGSGNQPQHF

v_gene: TRBV11-2
j_gene: TRBJ2-7
d_gene: NA
abundance: NA
CDR3nt: TGTGCCAGCAGCTTTCTTCGGGGGAGCTACGAGCAGTACTTC
CDR3aa: CASSFLRGSYEQYF

v_gene: TRBV2
j_gene: TRBJ1-5
d_gene: TRBD1
abundance: NA
CDR3nt: TGTGCCAGCAGGACAGGGCTTAGCAATCAGCCCCAGCATTTT
CDR3aa: CASRTGLSNQPQHF

v_gene: TRBV2
j_gene: TRBJ1-1
d_gene: NA
abundance: NA
CDR3nt: TGTGCCAATTCACGGAGAAACACTGAAGCTTTCTTT
CDR3aa: CANSRRNTEAFF

v_gene: TRBV7-6
j_gene: TRBJ1-1
d_gene: TRBD1
abundance: NA
CDR3nt: TGTGCCAGCGCGCTACAGACAGGGGGCACTGAAGCTTTCTTT
CDR3aa: CASALQTGGTEAFF

v_gene: TRBV6-5
j_gene: TRBJ1-2
d_gene: TRBD1
abundance: NA
CDR3nt: TGTGCCAGCACCGCTGGACAGGGGGGCTATGGCTACACCTTC
CDR3aa: CASTAGQGGYGYTF

v_gene: TRBV28
j_gene: TRBJ1-5
d_gene: NA
abundance: NA
CDR3nt: TGTGCCAGCAGCAACAACGGGGCAGGTGGATTTGGTTCCCAGCATTTT
CDR3aa: CASSNNGAGGFGSQHF

v_gene: TRBV7-2
j_gene: TRBJ2-1
d_gene: TRBD2
abundance: NA
CDR3nt: TGTGCCAGCAGCACAACTACGACTAGCGGGATAAATGAGCAGTTCTTC
CDR3aa: CASSTTTTSGINEQFF

v_gene: TRBV12-5
j_gene: TRBJ1-1
d_gene: NA
abundance: NA
CDR3nt: TGTGCTAGTGGTTTGAGAAGGGGGAGGGACACTGAAGCTTTCTTT
CDR3aa: CASGLRRGRDTEAFF

v_gene: TRBV6-6
j_gene: TRBJ1-5
d_gene: NA
abundance: NA
CDR3nt: TGTGCCAGCAGTTATTATACTGGTCAGCCCCAGCATTTT
CDR3aa: CASSYYTGQPQHF

v_gene: TRBV11-3
j_gene: TRBJ2-1
d_gene: TRBD2
abundance: NA
CDR3nt: TGTGCCAGCAGCCCTCACGGGACTAGCGGCAACAATGAGCAGTTCTTC
CDR3aa: CASSPHGTSGNNEQFF

v_gene: TRBV11-3
j_gene: TRBJ2-2
d_gene: TRBD1
abundance: NA
CDR3nt: TGTGCCAGCAGCATAACGACAGGGTTCGGGGAGCTGTTTTTT
CDR3aa: CASSITTGFGELFF

v_gene: TRBV28
j_gene: TRBJ1-1
d_gene: NA
abundance: NA
CDR3nt: TGTGCCAGCAGTTCCGACCCATTTTTAAACACTGAAGCTTTCTTT
CDR3aa: CASSSDPFLNTEAFF

v_gene: TRBV18
j_gene: TRBJ2-2
d_gene: TRBD2
abundance: NA
CDR3nt: TGTGCCAGCTCTCCGGCGGGAGATTACACCGGGGAGCTGTTTTTT
CDR3aa: CASSPAGDYTGELFF

v_gene: TRBV6-5
j_gene: TRBJ1-6
d_gene: NA
abundance: NA
CDR3nt: TGTGCCAGCAACCCGCTGTCCAACAATTCACCCCTCCACTTT
CDR3aa: CASNPLSNNSPLHF

v_gene: TRBV5-1
j_gene: TRBJ2-1
d_gene: TRBD2
abundance: few
CDR3nt: TGCGCCAGCCAACCGGGACTAGCGCCCTTGGGGGAGCAGTTCTTC
CDR3aa: CASQPGLAPLGEQFF

v_gene: TRBV7-9
j_gene: TRBJ2-3
d_gene: NA
abundance: NA
CDR3nt: TGTGCCAGCAGCTTAGAGGTCTCCCGCACAGATACGCAGTATTTT
CDR3aa: CASSLEVSRTDTQYF

v_gene: TRBV19
j_gene: TRBJ1-4
d_gene: NA
abundance: NA
CDR3nt: TGTGCCAGTAGTGTCGGCGGGACCCCTAATGAAAAACTGTTTTTT
CDR3aa: CASSVGGTPNEKLFF

v_gene: TRBV5-1
j_gene: TRBJ2-2
d_gene: NA
abundance: NA
CDR3nt: TGCGCCAGCAGCTTCTTCGGCCAGGGGACAGGGGAGCTGTTTTTT
CDR3aa: CASSFFGQGTGELFF

v_gene: TRBV19
j_gene: TRBJ1-2
d_gene: NA
abundance: NA
CDR3nt: TGTGCCAGTAGTATAGATCCCGGTGTCACCTATGGCTACACCTTC
CDR3aa: CASSIDPGVTYGYTF

v_gene: TRBV3-1/TRBV3-2
j_gene: TRBJ2-2
d_gene: TRBD2
abundance: NA
CDR3nt: TGTGCCAGCAGCCACCCCAGCGGGGGCGACACCGGGGAGCTGTTTTTT
CDR3aa: CASSHPSGGDTGELFF

v_gene: TRBV7-3
j_gene: TRBJ1-1
d_gene: NA
abundance: once
CDR3nt: TGTGCCAGCAGCTTAGGACAGCCTTACATGAACACTGAAGCTTTCTTT
CDR3aa: CASSLGQPYMNTEAFF

v_gene: TRBV5-1
j_gene: TRBJ1-6
d_gene: TRBD1
abundance: once
CDR3nt: TGCGCCAGCAGCTTGGGAACAGGGGACTCACCCCTCCACTTT
CDR3aa: CASSLGTGDSPLHF

v_gene: TRBV27
j_gene: TRBJ2-5
d_gene: TRBD1
abundance: NA
CDR3nt: TGTGCCAGCAGTACCCGGACAGGGGACGAGACCCAGTACTTC
CDR3aa: CASSTRTGDETQYF

v_gene: TRBV6-5
j_gene: TRBJ1-4
d_gene: TRBD1
abundance: NA
CDR3nt: TGTGCCAGCAGATGGACAGGGGGCGCTAATGAAAAACTGTTTTTT
CDR3aa: CASRWTGGANEKLFF

v_gene: TRBV27
j_gene: TRBJ1-6
d_gene: NA
abundance: NA
CDR3nt: TGTGCCAGCAGGACAGGTGTTAGTTCACCCCTCCACTTT
CDR3aa: CASRTGVSSPLHF

v_gene: TRBV29-1
j_gene: TRBJ1-2
d_gene: NA
abundance: NA
CDR3nt: TGCAGCGTTGTTACAGGGATAAACTATGGCTACACCTTC
CDR3aa: CSVVTGINYGYTF

v_gene: TRBV5-1
j_gene: TRBJ1-2
d_gene: TRBD1
abundance: NA
CDR3nt: TGCGCCAGCAGCTTTGAACAGGGGGCTTTTGGCTATGGCTACACCTTC
CDR3aa: CASSFEQGAFGYGYTF

v_gene: TRBV25-1
j_gene: TRBJ1-5
d_gene: TRBD1
abundance: few
CDR3nt: TGTGCCAGTCAAGGACAGGGAAAGCAGCCCCAGCATTTT
CDR3aa: CASQGQGKQPQHF

v_gene: TRBV7-9
j_gene: TRBJ2-5
d_gene: NA
abundance: NA
CDR3nt: TGTGCCAGCAGCCCCACGGGGACGGAGACCCAGTACTTC
CDR3aa: CASSPTGTETQYF

v_gene: TRBV7-3
j_gene: TRBJ2-1
d_gene: TRBD2
abundance: NA
CDR3nt: TGTGCCAGCAGCGCAGGGACTAGCTACATAAATGAGCAGTTCTTC
CDR3aa: CASSAGTSYINEQFF

v_gene: TRBV18
j_gene: TRBJ2-5
d_gene: TRBD2
abundance: NA
CDR3nt: TGTGCCAGCTCACCAGGGACTAACCAAGAGACCCAGTACTTC
CDR3aa: CASSPGTNQETQYF

v_gene: TRBV2
j_gene: TRBJ2-7
d_gene: NA
abundance: NA
CDR3nt: TGTGCCGTCAGCTACGAGCAGTACTTC
CDR3aa: CAVSYEQYF

v_gene: TRBV5-8
j_gene: TRBJ2-7
d_gene: NA
abundance: NA
CDR3nt: TGTGCCAGCAGCTGGGGGGAGCAGTACTTC
CDR3aa: CASSWGEQYF

v_gene: TRBV6-5
j_gene: TRBJ1-1
d_gene: NA
abundance: NA
CDR3nt: TGTGCCAGCTTAGAGGGGGTGTACACTGAAGCTTTCTTT
CDR3aa: CASLEGVYTEAFF

v_gene: TRBV9
j_gene: TRBJ1-2
d_gene: NA
abundance: NA
CDR3nt: TGTGCCAGCAGCGGACTAGCCTTATATGGCTACACCTTC
CDR3aa: CASSGLALYGYTF

v_gene: TRBV18
j_gene: TRBJ1-1
d_gene: NA
abundance: once
CDR3nt: TGTGCCAGCTCACCAGACCAGTTGAACACTGAAGCTTTCTTT
CDR3aa: CASSPDQLNTEAFF

v_gene: TRBV24-1
j_gene: TRBJ2-1
d_gene: TRBD2
abundance: NA
CDR3nt: TGTGCCACCAGTGACCACTCTAGCGGGAGGGCCCACAATGAGCAGTTCTTC
CDR3aa: CATSDHSSGRAHNEQFF

v_gene: TRBV3-1/TRBV3-2
j_gene: TRBJ2-1
d_gene: NA
abundance: once
CDR3nt: TGTGCCAGCAGCCCACCCACAGGCGGGAATGAGCAGTTCTTC
CDR3aa: CASSPPTGGNEQFF

v_gene: TRBV10-3
j_gene: TRBJ1-1
d_gene: TRBD1
abundance: NA
CDR3nt: TGTGCCATCACCACGACAGGGGGCACTGAAGCTTTCTTT
CDR3aa: CAITTTGGTEAFF

v_gene: TRBV7-9
j_gene: TRBJ1-2
d_gene: NA
abundance: NA
CDR3nt: TGTGCCAGCAGCTTAGAGGGTAGGGACTACACCTTC
CDR3aa: CASSLEGRDYTF

v_gene: TRBV2
j_gene: TRBJ2-2
d_gene: NA
abundance: few
CDR3nt: TGTGCCAGCAGGATCCAGGGGACCGGGGAGCTGTTTTTT
CDR3aa: CASRIQGTGELFF

v_gene: TRBV29-1
j_gene: TRBJ1-1
d_gene: NA
abundance: NA
CDR3nt: TGCAGCGCATGTACACTCGGGACAAACACTGAAGCTTTCTTT
CDR3aa: CSACTLGTNTEAFF

v_gene: TRBV4-1
j_gene: TRBJ1-2
d_gene: NA
abundance: NA
CDR3nt: TGCGCCAGCAGCCCGGACTCTACTAACTATGGCTACACCTTC
CDR3aa: CASSPDSTNYGYTF

v_gene: TRBV21-1
j_gene: TRBJ1-2
d_gene: NA
abundance: NA
CDR3nt: TGTGCCAGCAGCAGGAATCACAGGGGAAAGGGTAACTATGGCTACACCTTC
CDR3aa: CASSRNHRGKGNYGYTF

v_gene: TRBV19
j_gene: TRBJ2-1
d_gene: TRBD2
abundance: NA
CDR3nt: TGTGCCAGTAGTATAGGGGACCCTAGCGGACTTTTGTTTGTCAATGAGCAGTTCTTC
CDR3aa: CASSIGDPSGLLFVNEQFF

v_gene: TRBV3-1/TRBV3-2
j_gene: TRBJ1-2
d_gene: NA
abundance: once
CDR3nt: TGTGCCAGCAGCCACGACGCCGGGATCTATGGCTACACCTTC
CDR3aa: CASSHDAGIYGYTF